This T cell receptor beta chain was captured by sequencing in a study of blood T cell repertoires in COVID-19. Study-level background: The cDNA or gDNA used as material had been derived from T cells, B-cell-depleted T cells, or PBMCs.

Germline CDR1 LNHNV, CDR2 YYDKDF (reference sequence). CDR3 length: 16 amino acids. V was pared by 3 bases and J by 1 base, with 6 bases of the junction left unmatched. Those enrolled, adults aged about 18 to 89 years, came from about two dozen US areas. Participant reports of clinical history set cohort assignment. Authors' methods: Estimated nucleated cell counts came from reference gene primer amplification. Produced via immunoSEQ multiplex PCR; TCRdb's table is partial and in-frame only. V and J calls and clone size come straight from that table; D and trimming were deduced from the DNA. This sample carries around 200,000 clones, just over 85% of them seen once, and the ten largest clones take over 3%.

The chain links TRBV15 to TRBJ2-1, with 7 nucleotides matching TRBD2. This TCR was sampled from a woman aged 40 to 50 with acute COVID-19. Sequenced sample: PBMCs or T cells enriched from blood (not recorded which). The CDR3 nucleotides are TGTGCCACCAGCAGCGGAGCGGGGATGTCCTACAATGAGCAGTTCTTC. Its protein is CATSSGAGMSYNEQFF.